Listed below are T cell receptor beta chains from one sample, sequenced in a study of Ad26.COV2.S vaccination and SARS-CoV-2 variants. Assay: immunoSEQ multiplex PCR; the TCRdb copy retains only in-frame clones and omits some. The sample records around 300,000 clones, around 90% being singletons. The specimen comprised peripheral blood, sampled in a trial of Ad26.COV2.S vaccine versus placebo. Receptors were obtained from a person aged 18-65 years who received the Ad26.COV2.S COVID-19 vaccine or a placebo. The CDR3 runs from the conserved cysteine through the conserved F or W. Fields, in order: D gene, V gene, J gene, clone size, CDR3 DNA, CDR3 protein. The D gene is left open where the match is weak. Size values are once, few and many counts, or a class for expanded clones, and some rows have none.

d_gene: .; v_gene: TRBV7-9; j_gene: TRBJ1-2; abundance: .; CDR3nt: TGTGCCAGCAGCTTAACGGGAGTCAATGGCTACACCTTC; CDR3aa: CASSLTGVNGYTF
d_gene: TRBD1; v_gene: TRBV7-2; j_gene: TRBJ2-7; abundance: .; CDR3nt: TGTGCCAGCAGCTTAGAGGGACAGGTTTCCTACGAGCAGTACTTC; CDR3aa: CASSLEGQVSYEQYF
d_gene: .; v_gene: TRBV12-5; j_gene: TRBJ2-7; abundance: .; CDR3nt: TGTGCTAGTGGACTGGGGAGATACCTCTCCTACGAGCAGTACTTC; CDR3aa: CASGLGRYLSYEQYF
d_gene: .; v_gene: TRBV7-2; j_gene: TRBJ1-2; abundance: .; CDR3nt: TGTGCCAGCAGCTTATCCGGGTTAAACTATGGCTACACCTTC; CDR3aa: CASSLSGLNYGYTF
d_gene: TRBD1; v_gene: TRBV7-2; j_gene: TRBJ1-5; abundance: .; CDR3nt: TGTGCCAGCAGCTTAGCCCTGACAGGGGGGAATAGCAATCAGCCCCAGCATTTT; CDR3aa: CASSLALTGGNSNQPQHF
d_gene: .; v_gene: TRBV27; j_gene: TRBJ1-5; abundance: .; CDR3nt: TGTGCCAGCAGTTTGATGGGGGCCGATCAGCCCCAGCATTTT; CDR3aa: CASSLMGADQPQHF
d_gene: .; v_gene: TRBV18; j_gene: TRBJ1-2; abundance: once; CDR3nt: TGTGCCAGCTCATTACCAGTCCAGGGAGGTGGCTACACCTTC; CDR3aa: CASSLPVQGGGYTF
d_gene: .; v_gene: TRBV28; j_gene: TRBJ1-1; abundance: .; CDR3nt: TGTGCCAGCAGTTATGGATACACTGAAGCTTTCTTT; CDR3aa: CASSYGYTEAFF
d_gene: .; v_gene: TRBV7-2; j_gene: TRBJ2-3; abundance: .; CDR3nt: TGTGCCAGCAGCCGTTTGACAGATACGCAGTATTTT; CDR3aa: CASSRLTDTQYF
d_gene: .; v_gene: TRBV7-9; j_gene: TRBJ1-1; abundance: .; CDR3nt: TGTGCCAGCAGCTTAAGCCCTCATGCAGGCCTTAGAGGGACTGAAGCTTTCTTT; CDR3aa: CASSLSPHAGLRGTEAFF
d_gene: .; v_gene: TRBV5-1; j_gene: TRBJ2-7; abundance: .; CDR3nt: TGCGCCAGCACCCAAAAACAGGCTAATTACTACGAGCAGTACTTC; CDR3aa: CASTQKQANYYEQYF
d_gene: TRBD2; v_gene: TRBV7-6; j_gene: TRBJ2-3; abundance: .; CDR3nt: TGTGCCAGCAGCTTAGATCCGACACTAGCGGGGTCCACAGATACGCAGTATTTT; CDR3aa: CASSLDPTLAGSTDTQYF
d_gene: .; v_gene: TRBV28; j_gene: TRBJ1-1; abundance: .; CDR3nt: TGTGCCATCCACCGGGACATGAACACTGAAGCTTTCTTT; CDR3aa: CAIHRDMNTEAFF
d_gene: .; v_gene: TRBV6-2/TRBV6-3; j_gene: TRBJ2-5; abundance: .; CDR3nt: TGTGCCAGCAGTTACGCGGGCAGGAGAGAGACCCAGTACTTC; CDR3aa: CASSYAGRRETQYF
d_gene: .; v_gene: TRBV6-5; j_gene: TRBJ1-1; abundance: .; CDR3nt: TGTGCCAGCAGTTACGGGCGGACGCACACTGAAGCTTTCTTT; CDR3aa: CASSYGRTHTEAFF
d_gene: .; v_gene: TRBV3-1/TRBV3-2; j_gene: TRBJ2-7; abundance: few; CDR3nt: TGTGCCAGCAGCGAGACCAGGACAGCCTACGAGCAGTACTTC; CDR3aa: CASSETRTAYEQYF
d_gene: .; v_gene: TRBV9; j_gene: TRBJ2-1; abundance: .; CDR3nt: TGTGCCAGCAGCGTGGCCGGGCCCTACAATGAGCAGTTCTTC; CDR3aa: CASSVAGPYNEQFF
d_gene: .; v_gene: TRBV11-2; j_gene: TRBJ1-2; abundance: .; CDR3nt: TGTGCCAGCAGCTTAGAAGGAAGGGGGTGGTCGAACTATGGCTACACCTTC; CDR3aa: CASSLEGRGWSNYGYTF
d_gene: .; v_gene: TRBV9; j_gene: TRBJ1-1; abundance: .; CDR3nt: TGTGCCAGCAGCGTAGAAGGGACCGCCGGCGGGGCTTTCTTT; CDR3aa: CASSVEGTAGGAFF
d_gene: .; v_gene: TRBV19; j_gene: TRBJ2-1; abundance: .; CDR3nt: TGTGCCAGTAAAAAGTTATTTGGGGGCGGGAATGAGCAGTTCTTC; CDR3aa: CASKKLFGGGNEQFF
d_gene: TRBD1; v_gene: TRBV5-1; j_gene: TRBJ1-4; abundance: .; CDR3nt: TGCGCCAGCAGTACCGGGACGCCAGGGGGGGGACTGTTTTTT; CDR3aa: CASSTGTPGGGLFF
d_gene: .; v_gene: TRBV7-2; j_gene: TRBJ1-6; abundance: once; CDR3nt: TGTGCCAGCACCTCCTTGGCCTCGCAAACCCTCCACTTT; CDR3aa: CASTSLASQTLHF
d_gene: .; v_gene: TRBV5-1; j_gene: TRBJ1-1; abundance: once; CDR3nt: TGCGCCAGCAGCTGGGTATTCAACACTGAAGCTTTCTTT; CDR3aa: CASSWVFNTEAFF
d_gene: .; v_gene: TRBV18; j_gene: TRBJ2-7; abundance: .; CDR3nt: TGTGCCAGCTCTACTGGAGGGAGCTCCTACGAGCAGTACTTC; CDR3aa: CASSTGGSSYEQYF
d_gene: .; v_gene: TRBV18; j_gene: TRBJ1-1; abundance: .; CDR3nt: TGTGCCAGCTCAGCCCTAGTCACAGGGATAAACACTGAAGCTTTCTTT; CDR3aa: CASSALVTGINTEAFF
d_gene: .; v_gene: TRBV4-3; j_gene: TRBJ1-4; abundance: .; CDR3nt: TGCGCCAGCAGCCAAGGGACTAATGAAAAACTGTTTTTT; CDR3aa: CASSQGTNEKLFF
d_gene: .; v_gene: TRBV14; j_gene: TRBJ1-2; abundance: .; CDR3nt: TGTGCCAGCAGCCAAAACTCGATCGGCTACACCTTC; CDR3aa: CASSQNSIGYTF
d_gene: TRBD1; v_gene: TRBV10-2; j_gene: TRBJ1-1; abundance: .; CDR3nt: TGCGCCAGCAGCCCACAGGGGTGGGGTGAAGCTTTCTTT; CDR3aa: CASSPQGWGEAFF
d_gene: .; v_gene: TRBV15; j_gene: TRBJ2-3; abundance: .; CDR3nt: TGTGCCACCAGCAGAGTGAGGAACACGTTCACAGATACGCAGTATTTT; CDR3aa: CATSRVRNTFTDTQYF
d_gene: .; v_gene: TRBV12-5; j_gene: TRBJ2-7; abundance: once; CDR3nt: TGTGCTAGTGGTTTGGTACTGGGTAAGGGGGCCTACGAGCAGTACTTC; CDR3aa: CASGLVLGKGAYEQYF
d_gene: .; v_gene: TRBV7-2; j_gene: TRBJ1-1; abundance: .; CDR3nt: TGTGCGGTGTACGGGGGGGCTGAAGCTTTCTTT; CDR3aa: CAVYGGAEAFF
d_gene: .; v_gene: TRBV5-4; j_gene: TRBJ2-5; abundance: once; CDR3nt: TGTGCCAGCAGCCCGGACCTTGAAGAGACCCAGTACTTC; CDR3aa: CASSPDLEETQYF